The 5 T cell receptor beta chains reported below all come from one sample, sequenced in a study of post-analysis software for immune sequencing data. Study-wide results and limits: A few TRBV segments (TRBV5-6, TRBV5-1 and TRBV20-1 among them) occurred more frequently in patients than in controls.

No antigen is known for these receptors. Unique molecular identifiers tagged the TCR beta cDNA libraries. Each CDR3 protein is one row after TCRdb ran MiXCR on the PCR reads. Of around 700,000 distinct CDR3 sequences listed, approximately 60% are singletons. Sample: blood. These receptors were obtained from a girl aged 2 to 10 with multiple sclerosis.

This chain uses TRBV7-3 with TRBJ2-7; 8 positions agree with TRBD2. V shed 2 bases, J shed 2 bases, and the junction held 5 bases outside the gene matches. This CDR3 spans 15 amino acids. Looked up from germline, CDR1 is SGHTA and CDR2 is FQGTGA. CDR3 nucleotide sequence: TGTGCCAGCAGCTTACGGGAGGGCCTCGCCTACGAGCAGTACTTC. Its translation is CASSLREGLAYEQYF.

The chain links TRBV6-6 to TRBJ2-5, with D maybe TRBD2 (5 bases). V was shortened by 6 bases and J by 2 bases, with 13 bases between the two germline ends. Germline CDR1 is MNHNY and CDR2 is SVGAGI (reference sequence). The CDR3 has 14 amino acids. The CDR3 loop reads CASSLPGSQETQYF. The CDR3 DNA is TGTGCCAGCAGCCTACCGGGATCTCAAGAGACCCAGTACTTC.

CDR3 in amino acids: CASSPGRTSGVYEQFF. The CDR3 nucleotides are TGTGCCAGCAGTCCCGGAAGGACTAGCGGGGTATATGAGCAGTTCTTC. This chain connects TRBV6-5 to TRBJ2-1; TRBD2 agrees at 12 bases. The germline V gene has CDR1 MNHEY and CDR2 SVGAGI. The CDR3 has 16 amino acids. The trim removed 5 bases at V and 8 bases at J, leaving 10 bases unmatched.

This clonotype was detected a few times. This could be a read error, since a much larger clone is one nucleotide away. The chain joins TRBV12-3 or TRBV12-4 to TRBJ2-1; D gene uncertain. This CDR3 region has 14 residues. Trimming took 4 bases from V and 4 from J, leaving 11 bases between them. The CDR3 loop is CASSYQRNYNEQFF. In nucleotides, the CDR3 is TGTGCCAGCAGTTACCAAAGGAATTACAATGAGCAGTTCTTC.

The J gene is TRBJ2-7, the V gene TRBV14, with no clear D. Trimming took off 4 bases at V and 0 bases at J, with 16 bases between the two ends. The CDR3 is 16 amino acids. Germline V gene data show CDR1 as SGHDN and CDR2 as FVKESK. The CDR3: CASSPKILAVSYEQYF. In nucleotides, the CDR3 is TGTGCCAGCAGCCCCAAGATTTTGGCAGTCTCCTACGAGCAGTACTTC.